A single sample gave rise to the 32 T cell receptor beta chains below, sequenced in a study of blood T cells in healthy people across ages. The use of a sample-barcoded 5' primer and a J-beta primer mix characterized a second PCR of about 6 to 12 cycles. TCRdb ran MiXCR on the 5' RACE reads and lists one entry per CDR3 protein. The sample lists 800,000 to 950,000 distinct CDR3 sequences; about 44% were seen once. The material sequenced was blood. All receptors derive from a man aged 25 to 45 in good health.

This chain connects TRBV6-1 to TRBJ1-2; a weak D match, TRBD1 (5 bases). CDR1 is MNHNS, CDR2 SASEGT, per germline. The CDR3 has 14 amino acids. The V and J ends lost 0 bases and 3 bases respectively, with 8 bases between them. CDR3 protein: CASSEAGTHYGYTF. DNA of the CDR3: TGTGCCAGCAGTGAAGCCGGGACCCACTATGGCTACACCTTC.

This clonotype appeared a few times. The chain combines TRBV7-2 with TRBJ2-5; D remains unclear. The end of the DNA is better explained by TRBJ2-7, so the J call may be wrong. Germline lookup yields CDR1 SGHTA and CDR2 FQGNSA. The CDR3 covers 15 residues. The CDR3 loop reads CASSLEVVLPGEQYF. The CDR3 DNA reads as TGTGCCAGCAGCTTAGAGGTTGTACTACCGGGCGAGCAGTACTTC.

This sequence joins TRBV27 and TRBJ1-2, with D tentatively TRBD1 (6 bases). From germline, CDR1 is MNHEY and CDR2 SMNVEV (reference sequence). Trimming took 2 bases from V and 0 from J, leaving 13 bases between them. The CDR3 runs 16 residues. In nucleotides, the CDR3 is TGTGCCAGCAGTTTAGTTGGAGGGGGGCCTAACTATGGCTACACCTTC. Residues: CASSLVGGGPNYGYTF.

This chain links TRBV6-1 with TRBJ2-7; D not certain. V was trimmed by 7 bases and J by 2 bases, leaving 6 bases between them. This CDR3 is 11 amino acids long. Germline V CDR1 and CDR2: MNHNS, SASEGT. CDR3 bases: TGTGCCAGCAATGTGGCCTACGAGCAGTACTTC. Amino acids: CASNVAYEQYF.

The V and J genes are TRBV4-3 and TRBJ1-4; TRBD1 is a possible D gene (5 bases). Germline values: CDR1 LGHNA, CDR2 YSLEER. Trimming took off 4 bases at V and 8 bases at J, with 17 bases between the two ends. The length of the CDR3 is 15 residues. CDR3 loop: CASSPGTAAGEKLFF. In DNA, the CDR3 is TGCGCCAGCAGCCCAGGGACGGCGGCAGGAGAAAAACTGTTTTTT.

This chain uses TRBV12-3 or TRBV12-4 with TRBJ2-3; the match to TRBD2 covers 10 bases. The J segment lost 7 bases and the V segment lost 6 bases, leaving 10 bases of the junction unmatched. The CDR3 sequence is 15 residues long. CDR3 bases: TGTGCCAGCAGCCTCGGGCTAGCGGGGGTATATACGCAGTATTTT. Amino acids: CASSLGLAGVYTQYF.

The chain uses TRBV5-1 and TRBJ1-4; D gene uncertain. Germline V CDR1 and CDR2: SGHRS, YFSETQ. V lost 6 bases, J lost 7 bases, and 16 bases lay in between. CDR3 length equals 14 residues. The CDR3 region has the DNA TGCGCCAGCACCTCCACGACGGGAGCTGAAAAACTGTTTTTT. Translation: CASTSTTGAEKLFF.

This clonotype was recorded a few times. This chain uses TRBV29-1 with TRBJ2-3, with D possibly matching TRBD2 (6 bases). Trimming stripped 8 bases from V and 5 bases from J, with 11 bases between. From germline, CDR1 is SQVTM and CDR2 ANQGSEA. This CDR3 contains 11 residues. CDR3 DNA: TGCAGCACGGACGGGGGAGATACGCAGTATTTT. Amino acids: CSTDGGDTQYF.

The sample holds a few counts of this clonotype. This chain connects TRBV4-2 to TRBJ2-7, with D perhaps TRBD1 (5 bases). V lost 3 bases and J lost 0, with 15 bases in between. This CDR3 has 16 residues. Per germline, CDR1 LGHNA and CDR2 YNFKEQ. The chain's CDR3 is CASSQEDSSSSYEQYF. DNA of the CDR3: TGTGCCAGCAGCCAGGAAGACAGTTCGAGCTCCTACGAGCAGTACTTC.

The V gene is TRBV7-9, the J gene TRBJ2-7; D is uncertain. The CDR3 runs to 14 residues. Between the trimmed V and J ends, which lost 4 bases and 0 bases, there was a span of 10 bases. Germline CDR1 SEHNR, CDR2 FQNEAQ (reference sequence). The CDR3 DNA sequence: TGTGCCAGCAGCTCCTCACTGAGCTCCTACGAGCAGTACTTC. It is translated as CASSSSLSSYEQYF.

Written as DNA, the CDR3 is TGCGCCAGCAGCTTCGCCGGTGCTGAAGCTTTCTTT. Its translation is CASSFAGAEAFF. This rearrangement joins TRBV4-1 to TRBJ1-1; D is unresolved. Trimming pared 5 bases from V and 6 bases from J, leaving 10 bases between. This CDR3 is built from 12 residues. Germline V gives CDR1 MGHRA, CDR2 YSYEKL.

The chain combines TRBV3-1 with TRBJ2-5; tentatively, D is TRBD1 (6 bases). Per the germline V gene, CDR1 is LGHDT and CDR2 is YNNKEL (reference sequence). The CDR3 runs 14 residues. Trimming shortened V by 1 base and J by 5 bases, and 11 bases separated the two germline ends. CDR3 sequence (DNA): TGTGCCAGCAGCCAAGGGCCAGGGGTGGAGACCCAGTACTTC. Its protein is CASSQGPGVETQYF.

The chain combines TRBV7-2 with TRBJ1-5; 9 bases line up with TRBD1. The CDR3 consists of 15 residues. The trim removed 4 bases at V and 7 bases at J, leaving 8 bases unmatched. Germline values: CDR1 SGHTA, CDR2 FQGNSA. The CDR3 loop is CASSSTGTGYQPQHF. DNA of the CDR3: TGTGCCAGCAGCTCGACCGGGACAGGGTACCAGCCCCAGCATTTT.

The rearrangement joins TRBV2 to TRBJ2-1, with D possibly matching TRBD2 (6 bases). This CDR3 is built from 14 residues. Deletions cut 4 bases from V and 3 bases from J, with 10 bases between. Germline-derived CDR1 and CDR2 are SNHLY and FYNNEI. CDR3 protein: CASSGRGVYNEQFF. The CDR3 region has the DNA TGTGCCAGCAGTGGGAGGGGAGTCTACAATGAGCAGTTCTTC.

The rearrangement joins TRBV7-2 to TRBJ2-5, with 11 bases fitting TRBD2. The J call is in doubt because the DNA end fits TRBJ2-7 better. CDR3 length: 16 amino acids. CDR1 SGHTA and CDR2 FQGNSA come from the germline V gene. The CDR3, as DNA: TGTGCCAGCAGCGAAGGGGGTAGCGGGGGGGCATACGAGCAGTACTTC. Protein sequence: CASSEGGSGGAYEQYF.

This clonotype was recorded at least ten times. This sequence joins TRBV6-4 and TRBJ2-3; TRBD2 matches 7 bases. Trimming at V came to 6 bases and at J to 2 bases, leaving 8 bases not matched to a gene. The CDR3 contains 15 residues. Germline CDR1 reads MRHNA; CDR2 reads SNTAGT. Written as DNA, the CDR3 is TGTGCCAGCAGCCCCAACAGCGGGGACACAGATACGCAGTATTTT. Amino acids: CASSPNSGDTDTQYF.

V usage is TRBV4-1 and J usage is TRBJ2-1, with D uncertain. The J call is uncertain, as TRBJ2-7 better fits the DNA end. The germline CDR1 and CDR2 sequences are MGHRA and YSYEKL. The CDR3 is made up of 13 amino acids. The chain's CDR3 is CASSQAGYNEQYF. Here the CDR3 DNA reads TGCGCCAGCAGCCAGGCCGGGTACAATGAGCAGTACTTC.

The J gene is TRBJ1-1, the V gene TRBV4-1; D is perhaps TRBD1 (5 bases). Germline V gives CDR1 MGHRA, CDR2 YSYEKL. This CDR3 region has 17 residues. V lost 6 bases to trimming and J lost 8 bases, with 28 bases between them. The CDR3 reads CASRQASRVVQGLEAFF. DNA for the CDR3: TGCGCCAGCAGACAGGCCTCTAGGGTTGTTCAGGGACTCGAAGCTTTCTTT.

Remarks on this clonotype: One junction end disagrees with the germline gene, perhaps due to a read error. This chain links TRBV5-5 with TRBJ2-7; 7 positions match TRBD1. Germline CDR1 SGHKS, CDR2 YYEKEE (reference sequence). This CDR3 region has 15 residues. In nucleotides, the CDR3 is TGTGCCAGTAGCTTGGCCGGGACAGCCTCCTACGAGCAGTACTTC. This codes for CASSLAGTASYEQYF.

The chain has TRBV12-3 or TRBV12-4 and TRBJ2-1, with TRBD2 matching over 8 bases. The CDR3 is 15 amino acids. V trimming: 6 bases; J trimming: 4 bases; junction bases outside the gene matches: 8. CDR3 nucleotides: TGTGCCAGCAGCCCAACTAGCGGACTATACAATGAGCAGTTCTTC. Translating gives CASSPTSGLYNEQFF.

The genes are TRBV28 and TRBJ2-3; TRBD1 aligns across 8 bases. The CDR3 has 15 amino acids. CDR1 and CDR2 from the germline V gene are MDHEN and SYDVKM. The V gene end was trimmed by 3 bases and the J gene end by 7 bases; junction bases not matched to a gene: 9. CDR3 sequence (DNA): TGTGCCAGCAGTTTGCAGACCCAGGGGGCTTATACGCAGTATTTT. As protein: CASSLQTQGAYTQYF.

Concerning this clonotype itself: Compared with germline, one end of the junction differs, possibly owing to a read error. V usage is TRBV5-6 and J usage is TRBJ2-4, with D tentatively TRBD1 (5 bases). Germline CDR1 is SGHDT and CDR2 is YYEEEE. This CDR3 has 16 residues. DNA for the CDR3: TGTGCCGGCAGCCCGAGACAGCTTCTAGCCAAAAACATTCAGTACTTC. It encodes CAGSPRQLLAKNIQYF.

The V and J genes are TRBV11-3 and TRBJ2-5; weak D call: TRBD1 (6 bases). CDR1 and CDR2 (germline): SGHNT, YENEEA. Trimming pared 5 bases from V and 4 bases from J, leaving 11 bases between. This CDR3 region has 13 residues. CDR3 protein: CASSIGTTETQYF. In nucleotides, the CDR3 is TGTGCCAGCAGCATCGGGACAACAGAGACCCAGTACTTC.

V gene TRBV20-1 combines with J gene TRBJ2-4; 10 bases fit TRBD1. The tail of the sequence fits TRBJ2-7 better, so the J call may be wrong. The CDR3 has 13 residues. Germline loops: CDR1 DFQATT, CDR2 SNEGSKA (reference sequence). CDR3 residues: CSARGTGDREQYF. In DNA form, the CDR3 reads TGCAGTGCTAGGGGGACAGGGGATCGCGAGCAGTACTTC.

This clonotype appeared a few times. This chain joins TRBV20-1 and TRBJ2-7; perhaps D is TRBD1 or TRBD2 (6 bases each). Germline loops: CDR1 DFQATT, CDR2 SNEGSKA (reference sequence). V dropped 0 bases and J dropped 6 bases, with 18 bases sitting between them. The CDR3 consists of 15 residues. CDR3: CSARDRGGPVFEQYF. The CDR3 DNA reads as TGCAGTGCTAGAGATCGAGGGGGGCCAGTCTTCGAGCAGTACTTC.

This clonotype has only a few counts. The CDR3 here is CASSSGLATQETQYF. The CDR3, as DNA: TGTGCCAGCAGCTCCGGACTAGCGACGCAAGAGACCCAGTACTTC. The J gene is TRBJ2-5, the V gene TRBV11-2; TRBD2 matches at 9 bases. V was pared by 4 bases and J by 2 bases, with 5 bases of the junction left unmatched. This CDR3 has 15 residues. Germline values: CDR1 SGHAT, CDR2 FQNNGV.

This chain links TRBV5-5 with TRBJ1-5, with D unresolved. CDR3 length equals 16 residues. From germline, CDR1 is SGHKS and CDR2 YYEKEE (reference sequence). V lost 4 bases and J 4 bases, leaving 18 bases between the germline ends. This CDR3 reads CASSPMGGANNQPQHF. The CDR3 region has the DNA TGTGCCAGCAGCCCAATGGGAGGAGCTAATAATCAGCCCCAGCATTTT.

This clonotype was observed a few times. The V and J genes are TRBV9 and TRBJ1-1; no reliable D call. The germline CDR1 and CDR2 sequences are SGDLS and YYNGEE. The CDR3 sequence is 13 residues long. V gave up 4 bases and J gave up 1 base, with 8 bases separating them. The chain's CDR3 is CASSPQSNTEAFF. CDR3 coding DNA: TGTGCCAGCAGCCCCCAGTCGAACACTGAAGCTTTCTTT.

In DNA form, the CDR3 reads TGTGCCAGCAGCCAGACAAGGGGGGTTGAAGCTTTCTTT. Residues: CASSQTRGVEAFF. The chain joins TRBV3-1 to TRBJ1-1, with TRBD1 as a possible D gene (6 bases). V gave up 3 bases and J gave up 7 bases, with 12 bases separating them. The CDR3 is made up of 13 amino acids. Looked up from germline, CDR1 is LGHDT and CDR2 is YNNKEL (reference sequence).

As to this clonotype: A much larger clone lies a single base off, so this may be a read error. The CDR3 DNA reads as TGTGCCAGCAGGGGACAGGGGGACACTGAAGCTTTCTTT. Its translation: CASRGQGDTEAFF. The chain is built from TRBV27 and TRBJ1-1, with 11 bases identical to TRBD1. The CDR3 spans 13 residues. Germline V gives CDR1 MNHEY, CDR2 SMNVEV (reference sequence). V lost 6 bases to trimming and J lost 3 bases; unmatched junction nucleotides: 0.

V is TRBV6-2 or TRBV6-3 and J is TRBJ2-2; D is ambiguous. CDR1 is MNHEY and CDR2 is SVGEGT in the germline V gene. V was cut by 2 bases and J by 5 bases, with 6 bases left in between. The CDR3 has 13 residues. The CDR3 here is CASSYIVTGELFF. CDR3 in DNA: TGTGCCAGCAGTTACATAGTTACCGGGGAGCTGTTTTTT.

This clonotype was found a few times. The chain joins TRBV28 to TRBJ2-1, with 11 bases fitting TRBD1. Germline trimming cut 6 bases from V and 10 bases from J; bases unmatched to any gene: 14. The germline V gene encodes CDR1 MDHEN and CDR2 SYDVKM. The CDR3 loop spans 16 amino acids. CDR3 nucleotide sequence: TGTGCCAGCAGCCTCACCCCGGGACAGGGGGACAGGGAGCAGTTCTTC. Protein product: CASSLTPGQGDREQFF.